A single sample gave rise to the 24 T cell receptor beta chains below, sequenced in a study of blood T cell repertoires in COVID-19. Data came from immunoSEQ multiplex PCR; TCRdb stores just in-frame clones and leaves some out. The sample has hundreds of thousands of clones; roughly 89% are singletons. The sequenced sample was peripheral blood. These receptors were collected from a man aged 35 to 55 with acute or convalescent COVID-19.

This chain connects TRBV24-1 to TRBJ2-1, with D maybe TRBD2 (5 bases). Between the trimmed V and J ends, which lost 0 bases and 9 bases, there was a span of 20 bases. The germline gives CDR1 KGHDR, CDR2 SFDVKD. The CDR3 is made up of 17 amino acids. The CDR3 DNA is TGTGCCACCAGTGATTTGAGCTCTTCTTTTCAGGAGGCTGAGCAGTTCTTC. Protein: CATSDLSSSFQEAEQFF.

The rearrangement joins TRBV2 to TRBJ2-7; 8 bases are shared with TRBD1. The trim removed 3 bases at V and 7 bases at J, leaving 17 bases unmatched. The CDR3 length is 17 residues. Per the germline V gene, CDR1 is SNHLY and CDR2 is FYNNEI. CDR3 sequence reads: CASSEALTGGGLGEQYF. The CDR3 DNA sequence: TGTGCCAGCAGTGAGGCCCTCACAGGGGGAGGTTTGGGGGAGCAGTACTTC.

The V call is TRBV7-2, the J call TRBJ2-1; D might be TRBD2 (6 bases). Germline V gene data show CDR1 as SGHTA and CDR2 as FQGNSA. V was cut by 5 bases and J by 4 bases, with 12 bases left in between. This CDR3 spans 14 amino acids. The CDR3 spells CASSRDLNYNEQFF. CDR3 bases: TGTGCCAGCAGCCGGGACTTAAATTACAATGAGCAGTTCTTC.

The chain employs TRBV28 and TRBJ1-1; tentatively, D is TRBD1 (6 bases). The V and J ends lost 4 bases and 10 bases respectively, with 25 bases between them. The CDR3 spans 16 residues. Germline V lookup: CDR1 MDHEN, CDR2 SYDVKM. The CDR3, as DNA: TGTGCCAGCAGTTACGACAGGTCGCGGGCCGCAATGGGAGCTTTCTTT. Its translation: CASSYDRSRAAMGAFF.

This chain uses TRBV24-1 with TRBJ1-2; no clear D gene. V lost 6 bases and J lost 0, with 10 bases in between. Looked up from germline, CDR1 is KGHDR and CDR2 is SFDVKD. CDR3 length: 14 amino acids. The CDR3 bases are TGTGCCACCAGTCCATCGGGGTCTAACTATGGCTACACCTTC. Translation: CATSPSGSNYGYTF.

The rearrangement joins TRBV19 to TRBJ1-1; 7 nucleotides match TRBD1. J lost 0 bases, V lost 9 bases, and 7 bases had no gene match. The V gene's germline CDR1 is LNHDA and CDR2 SQIVND (reference sequence). The CDR3 runs 14 residues. The DNA of the CDR3 is TGTGCCAGCCGAACAGGGGCCGTGAACACTGAAGCTTTCTTT. Protein product: CASRTGAVNTEAFF. Full variable domain (remainder filled in from reference TRBV19 and TRBJ1-1): DGGITQSPKYLFRKEGQNVTLSCEQNLNHDAMYWYRQDPGQGLRLIYYSQIVNDFQKGDIAEGYSVSREKKESFPLTVTSAQKNPTAFYLCASRTGAVNTEAFFGQGTRLTVV.

This sequence joins TRBV5-4 and TRBJ2-1; weak D call: TRBD2 (6 bases). The CDR3 runs to 16 residues. Germline values: CDR1 SGHNT, CDR2 YYREEE (reference sequence). V was trimmed by 0 bases and J by 2 bases, leaving 12 bases between them. The CDR3: CASSLEGGVTYNEQFF. DNA for the CDR3: TGTGCCAGCAGCTTGGAGGGCGGGGTAACCTACAATGAGCAGTTCTTC.

The genes are TRBV5-4 and TRBJ2-7; 7 bases are a match to TRBD2. Trimming cost V 1 base and J 2 bases; bases outside gene matches: 3. CDR1 is SGHNT, CDR2 YYREEE, per germline (reference sequence). The CDR3 contains 14 residues. The CDR3 region is CASSLRAGTYEQYF. The CDR3 DNA sequence: TGTGCCAGCAGCTTGAGAGCGGGAACCTACGAGCAGTACTTC.

The chain combines TRBV7-9 with TRBJ1-5, with no clear D. Germline V CDR1 and CDR2: SEHNR, FQNEAQ (reference sequence). This CDR3 contains 14 residues. Trimming stripped 5 bases from V and 2 bases from J, with 10 bases between. CDR3 sequence: CASSQDGGNQPQHF. The CDR3 DNA reads TGTGCCAGCAGCCAAGACGGGGGCAATCAGCCCCAGCATTTT.

J is TRBJ2-1 and V is TRBV6-6; 7 nucleotides line up with TRBD2. The CDR3 length is 15 residues. Germline trimming cut 7 bases from V and 1 base from J; bases unmatched to any gene: 7. Germline CDR1 reads MNHNY; CDR2 reads SVGAGI (reference sequence). The CDR3 DNA is TGTGCCAGCACCTCGGGGAGGGGATCCTACAATGAGCAGTTCTTC. Residues: CASTSGRGSYNEQFF.

The chain couples TRBV5-1 to TRBJ2-7; TRBD2 aligns across 8 bases. CDR1 and CDR2 (germline): SGHRS, YFSETQ. V shed 5 bases, J shed 5 bases, and the junction held 12 bases outside the gene matches. There are 15 residues in the CDR3. CDR3 bases: TGCGCCAGCAGGTCAACGGGGGGGCAAGTCAACGAGCAGTACTTC. This sequence encodes CASRSTGGQVNEQYF. The full variable domain, its missing parts supplied by reference TRBV5-1 and TRBJ2-7, is KAGVTQTPRYLIKTRGQQVTLSCSPISGHRSVSWYQQTPGQGLQFLFEYFSETQRNKGNFPGRFSGRQFSNSRSEMNVSTLELGDSALYLCASRSTGGQVNEQYFGPGTRLTVT.

The V gene is TRBV4-1, the J gene TRBJ2-1; D might be TRBD2 (6 bases). The CDR3 extends over 16 amino acids. Trimming removed 6 bases at V and 4 bases at J, with 19 bases between. CDR1 and CDR2 from the germline V gene are MGHRA and YSYEKL. The CDR3 DNA is TGCGCCAGCAGAAGAACCGGGACTCGATTATACAATGAGCAGTTCTTC. This codes for CASRRTGTRLYNEQFF.

The CDR3 region has the DNA TGTGCCAGCAGTGAAAACAGGGCGGATCAGCCCCAGCATTTT. This encodes CASSENRADQPQHF. The chain joins TRBV2 to TRBJ1-5; the D gene is possibly TRBD1 (6 bases). CDR1 and CDR2 (germline): SNHLY, FYNNEI. The V end was cut by 2 bases, the J end by 5 bases, with 10 bases between. This CDR3 is built from 14 residues. Combining the CDR3 with reference TRBV2 and TRBJ1-5 gives the whole variable domain EPEVTQTPSHQVTQMGQEVILRCVPISNHLYFYWYRQILGQKVEFLVSFYNNEISEKSEIFDDQFSVERPDGSNFTLKIRSTKLEDSAMYFCASSENRADQPQHFGDGTRLSIL.

The chain links TRBV10-3 to TRBJ2-4; D uncertain. CDR3 length: 13 residues. Between the trimmed V and J ends, which lost 4 bases and 4 bases, there was a span of 8 bases. Germline CDR1 reads ENHRY; CDR2 reads SYGVKD. The CDR3 region has the DNA TGTGCCATCAGTGTCAGTCCAAAAAACATTCAGTACTTC. Protein sequence: CAISVSPKNIQYF.

V usage is TRBV7-2 and J usage is TRBJ2-7; 10 positions match TRBD2. This CDR3 comprises 14 residues. Germline lookup yields CDR1 SGHTA and CDR2 FQGNSA. V was pared by 2 bases and J by 2 bases, with 0 bases of the junction left unmatched. CDR3 sequence reads: CASSLTSGAYEQYF. The CDR3 DNA sequence: TGTGCCAGCAGCTTAACTAGCGGGGCCTACGAGCAGTACTTC.

This chain links TRBV9 with TRBJ1-1; D possibly corresponds to TRBD1 (5 bases). The length of the CDR3 is 14 residues. The ends were cut back, 6 bases at V and 2 bases at J, with 14 bases in the middle. The germline gives CDR1 SGDLS, CDR2 YYNGEE. The DNA of the CDR3 is TGTGCCAGCACAGTTCTGCAGGGAAACACTGAAGCTTTCTTT. Translation gives CASTVLQGNTEAFF.

Of note for this clone: At the DNA level, this CDR3 is encoded by other sequences in the same sample as well. The chain couples TRBV6-5 to TRBJ1-2; TRBD1 is a possible D gene (6 bases). V was shortened by 6 bases and J by 5 bases, with 7 bases between the two germline ends. Germline values: CDR1 MNHEY, CDR2 SVGAGI. The CDR3 contains 11 residues. The CDR3 DNA is TGTGCCAGCAGCACAGGGTATGGCTACACCTTC. Its translation: CASSTGYGYTF.

The chain is built from TRBV9 and TRBJ2-1; 13 bases fit TRBD2. Looked up from germline, CDR1 is SGDLS and CDR2 is YYNGEE. J was trimmed by 2 bases and V by 2 bases; bases with no gene match: 1. The CDR3 consists of 16 residues. CDR3 amino acids: CASSVGLAGTYNEQFF. The CDR3 nucleotides are TGTGCCAGCAGCGTGGGACTAGCGGGAACCTACAATGAGCAGTTCTTC.

The gene calls are TRBV19 and TRBJ2-2; 9 nucleotides line up with TRBD2. This CDR3 spans 16 amino acids. The junction had 6 bases not matched to a gene; V was cut back by 5 bases and J by 2 bases. Germline-derived CDR1 and CDR2 are LNHDA and SQIVND (reference sequence). This chain's CDR3 is CASSEEAGGNTGELFF. The CDR3, as DNA: TGTGCCAGTAGTGAAGAAGCGGGGGGTAACACCGGGGAGCTGTTTTTT.

This chain uses TRBV12-3 or TRBV12-4 with TRBJ2-7; D unresolved. CDR3 length: 13 residues. Trimming removed 2 bases from V and 6 bases from J, with 11 bases in between. As DNA, the CDR3 is TGTGCCAGCAGTTTATTACGCCTAACCGAGCAGTACTTC. Protein sequence: CASSLLRLTEQYF.

The genes are TRBV18 and TRBJ2-3, with TRBD1 matching over 7 bases. Per the germline V gene, CDR1 is KGHSH and CDR2 is LQKENI. The V and J ends lost 5 bases and 3 bases, in that order; junction bases with no gene match: 5. The CDR3 length is 14 residues. The CDR3 DNA follows: TGTGCCAGCTCATACCAGGGGGTGACAGATACGCAGTATTTT. This translates into CASSYQGVTDTQYF.

The chain uses TRBV19 and TRBJ2-1; a weak D match, TRBD1 (6 bases). The CDR3 totals 13 residues. Germline assignment: CDR1 LNHDA and CDR2 SQIVND (reference sequence). Trimming took 4 bases from V and 10 from J, leaving 14 bases between them. As DNA, the CDR3 is TGTGCCAGTAGTACCTTAGACAGGTACGAGCAGTTCTTC. The encoded protein is CASSTLDRYEQFF. Full variable domain (outside the CDR3, taken from reference TRBV19 and TRBJ2-1): DGGITQSPKYLFRKEGQNVTLSCEQNLNHDAMYWYRQDPGQGLRLIYYSQIVNDFQKGDIAEGYSVSREKKESFPLTVTSAQKNPTAFYLCASSTLDRYEQFFGPGTRLTVL.

This rearrangement joins TRBV7-9 to TRBJ1-1; no reliable D call. This CDR3 has 11 residues. Trimming left V 3 bases short and J 5 bases short, with 4 bases between. Germline V gene sequence: CDR1 SEHNR, CDR2 FQNEAQ (reference sequence). The CDR3 spells CASSLRTEAFF. The CDR3 bases are TGTGCCAGCAGCTTGCGGACTGAAGCTTTCTTT.

The V call is TRBV18, the J call TRBJ1-2; TRBD1 agrees at 12 bases. CDR3 length: 17 residues. V lost 0 bases and J lost 1; bases outside the gene matches: 3. Germline lookup yields CDR1 KGHSH and CDR2 LQKENI. The CDR3 region has the DNA TGTGCCAGCTCACCACCTGGGACAGGGGGCAGTAACTATGGCTACACCTTC. Amino acid sequence: CASSPPGTGGSNYGYTF.